The 20 T cell receptor beta chains in this list originate from one sample, sequenced in a study of control samples from healthy donors and cancer patients. Assay used: immunoSEQ multiplex PCR; TCRdb lists only in-frame clones, some missing. The table includes 130,000 or so clones, roughly nine tenths detected once. The specimen sequenced was PBMCs. The receptors were gathered from a man in his forties or fifties with head and neck cancer.

The chain has TRBV28 and TRBJ2-1; TRBD2 matches 11 bases. CDR1 is MDHEN, CDR2 SYDVKM, per germline. The CDR3 consists of 15 residues. The trim removed 4 bases at V and 9 bases at J, leaving 8 bases unmatched. CDR3 protein: CASSSPSGRLGEQFF. CDR3 bases: TGTGCCAGCAGTTCTCCTAGCGGGAGGTTGGGTGAGCAGTTCTTC. The full variable domain, its missing parts supplied by reference TRBV28 and TRBJ2-1, is DVKVTQSSRYLVKRTGEKVFLECVQDMDHENMFWYRQDPGLGLRLIYFSYDVKMKEKGDIPEGYSVSREKKERFSLILESASTNQTSMYLCASSSPSGRLGEQFFGPGTRLTVL.

This clone was seen only once. V and J are TRBV28 and TRBJ1-6, with D maybe TRBD1 (5 bases). In germline, CDR1 is MDHEN, CDR2 SYDVKM. Trimming removed 3 bases at V and 7 bases at J, with 16 bases between. The CDR3 is 16 residues long. CDR3 DNA sequence: TGTGCCAGCAGTTTCCGGACCCGGGGCGAGAATTCACCCCTCCACTTT. Translation gives CASSFRTRGENSPLHF.

The chain carries TRBV7-9 and TRBJ2-3; 14 positions match TRBD2. The CDR3 totals 16 residues. Germline CDR1 SEHNR, CDR2 FQNEAQ (reference sequence). With V trimmed by 1 base and J by 7 bases, 4 bases remained unmatched. Here the CDR3 DNA reads TGTGCCAGCAGCTTAGGAGGGACTAGCGGGAGAAATACGCAGTATTTT. The encoded protein is CASSLGGTSGRNTQYF.

This chain's CDR3 is CATSVGQGGYNEQFF. The CDR3, as DNA: TGTGCCACCTCCGTGGGACAGGGGGGGTACAATGAGCAGTTCTTC. The chain couples TRBV2 to TRBJ2-1, with 11 bases that match TRBD1. Germline V gene sequence: CDR1 SNHLY, CDR2 FYNNEI. This CDR3 comprises 15 residues. The trim removed 10 bases at V and 4 bases at J, leaving 9 bases unmatched.

The rearrangement joins TRBV6-6 to TRBJ2-7; D is possibly TRBD2 (5 bases). This CDR3 is built from 12 residues. Per the germline V gene, CDR1 is MNHNY and CDR2 is SVGAGI (reference sequence). Trimming left V 7 bases short and J 3 bases short, with 10 bases between. CDR3 DNA: TGTGCCAGCACCATGAGGGACTACGAGCAGTACTTC. Encoded protein: CASTMRDYEQYF.

The chain uses TRBV9 and TRBJ2-6; possibly TRBD2 for D (5 bases). Trimming shortened V by 2 bases and J by 2 bases, and 8 bases separated the two germline ends. This CDR3 comprises 15 residues. CDR1 and CDR2 (germline): SGDLS, YYNGEE. CDR3 residues: CASSVDWTGANVLTF. The DNA for the CDR3 is TGTGCCAGCAGCGTGGACTGGACTGGGGCCAACGTCCTGACTTTC. The whole variable domain, remainder taken from reference TRBV9 and TRBJ2-6, is DSGVTQTPKHLITATGQRVTLRCSPRSGDLSVYWYQQSLDQGLQFLIQYYNGEERAKGNILERFSAQQFPDLHSELNLSSLELGDSALYFCASSVDWTGANVLTFGAGSRLTVL.

The V gene is TRBV4-1, the J gene TRBJ2-3, with TRBD2 identical over 13 bases. The junction had 6 bases not matched to a gene; V was cut back by 0 bases and J by 3 bases. The CDR3 is 18 residues long. Germline V gives CDR1 MGHRA, CDR2 YSYEKL. DNA of the CDR3: TGCGCCAGCAGCCAAGAAAGCGGGACTAGCGGGACTACAGATACGCAGTATTTT. It translates to CASSQESGTSGTTDTQYF.

The chain recombines TRBV24-1 with TRBJ2-1, with 8 bases fitting TRBD1. With V trimmed by 4 bases and J by 3 bases, 7 bases remained unmatched. Germline lookup yields CDR1 KGHDR and CDR2 SFDVKD. CDR3 length equals 16 residues. The CDR3 DNA reads TGTGCCACCAGTGACCCCCGACAGGGGAGCTACAATGAGCAGTTCTTC. Translated, it gives CATSDPRQGSYNEQFF.

The rearrangement joins TRBV5-1 to TRBJ1-2; TRBD1 is a possible D gene (5 bases). The CDR3 runs to 13 residues. V was cut by 2 bases and J by 8 bases, with 13 bases left in between. Germline V gene data show CDR1 as SGHRS and CDR2 as YFSETQ. CDR3 protein: CASSLEGQGGYTF. CDR3 DNA: TGCGCCAGCAGCTTAGAGGGTCAGGGCGGCTACACCTTC.

This chain joins TRBV2 and TRBJ2-1, with 11 bases matching TRBD2. Germline V gene sequence: CDR1 SNHLY, CDR2 FYNNEI. Trimming cost V 2 bases and J 0 bases; bases outside gene matches: 6. This CDR3 is built from 18 residues. CDR3 region: CASSESTSGKSSYNEQFF. CDR3 coding DNA: TGTGCCAGCAGTGAATCGACTAGCGGGAAAAGCTCCTACAATGAGCAGTTCTTC.

This chain joins TRBV2 and TRBJ1-5; the D gene is possibly TRBD1 (5 bases). Germline V gives CDR1 SNHLY, CDR2 FYNNEI. The CDR3 is 15 amino acids. V lost 3 bases and J lost 7, with 16 bases in between. The CDR3 nucleotides are TGTGCCAGCAGTGAGGCAGGGAGGCCGGGGCAGCCCCAGCATTTT. This sequence encodes CASSEAGRPGQPQHF.

The chain carries TRBV6-1 and TRBJ1-2, with TRBD1 matching over 9 bases. After removal of 3 bases from V and 2 bases from J, the junction contained 4 bases not matched to a gene. The CDR3 consists of 15 residues. Germline values: CDR1 MNHNS, CDR2 SASEGT. CDR3 residues: CASSDPGTGNYGYTF. DNA for the CDR3: TGTGCCAGCAGTGATCCCGGGACAGGGAACTATGGCTACACCTTC.

V and J are TRBV19 and TRBJ2-7, with a weak D call TRBD2 (6 bases). The CDR3 runs 15 residues. Germline V lookup: CDR1 LNHDA, CDR2 SQIVND (reference sequence). Deletions cut 1 base from V and 2 bases from J, with 12 bases between. In nucleotides, the CDR3 is TGTGCCAGTAGTATAGGGGCGGGAATGACCTACGAGCAGTACTTC. Residues: CASSIGAGMTYEQYF. The entire variable domain, with the rest obtained from reference TRBV19 and TRBJ2-7, is as follows: DGGITQSPKYLFRKEGQNVTLSCEQNLNHDAMYWYRQDPGQGLRLIYYSQIVNDFQKGDIAEGYSVSREKKESFPLTVTSAQKNPTAFYLCASSIGAGMTYEQYFGPGTRLTVT.

The chain has TRBV27 and TRBJ2-7, with D tentatively TRBD1 or TRBD2 (5 bases each). The V end lost 3 bases, the J end lost 4 bases, and 16 bases lay between the germline ends. This CDR3 comprises 15 residues. CDR1 is MNHEY and CDR2 is SMNVEV in the germline V gene (reference sequence). In DNA, the CDR3 is TGTGCCAGCAGTTTGTCTGGGTTCGGGGCGTACGAGCAGTACTTC. This encodes CASSLSGFGAYEQYF.

The rearrangement joins TRBV5-5 to TRBJ2-7; possibly TRBD1 or TRBD2 for D (5 bases each). The CDR3 has 16 amino acids. Deletions cut 4 bases from V and 1 base from J, with 18 bases between. Germline lookup yields CDR1 SGHKS and CDR2 YYEKEE (reference sequence). Here the CDR3 DNA reads TGTGCCAGCAGCCCCCCGGGGCCTGCTGGGTCCTACGAGCAGTACTTC. Amino acid sequence: CASSPPGPAGSYEQYF.

The genes are TRBV18 and TRBJ1-6; D ambiguous. V was trimmed by 0 bases and J by 6 bases, leaving 6 bases between them. From germline, CDR1 is KGHSH and CDR2 LQKENI. This CDR3 region has 14 residues. DNA for the CDR3: TGTGCCAGCTCACCACCTGGGGTTAATTCACCCCTCCACTTT. Translation: CASSPPGVNSPLHF.

The rearrangement links TRBV27 to TRBJ2-2; D not resolved. This CDR3 has 15 residues. Germline CDR1 MNHEY, CDR2 SMNVEV (reference sequence). Between the trimmed V and J ends, which lost 2 bases and 0 bases, there was a span of 7 bases. CDR3 residues: CASSLVSANTGELFF. In DNA, the CDR3 is TGTGCCAGCAGTTTAGTGTCAGCGAACACCGGGGAGCTGTTTTTT.

The chain couples TRBV5-4 to TRBJ1-2; 10 bases map to TRBD1. V lost 5 bases, J lost 1 base, and 2 bases stayed unmatched. The CDR3 contains 14 residues. CDR1 SGHNT and CDR2 YYREEE come from the germline V gene (reference sequence). The CDR3 nucleotides read TGTGCCAGCAGTCGGGACAGGGGTAACTATGGCTACACCTTC. It translates to CASSRDRGNYGYTF.

V and J are TRBV7-2 and TRBJ1-5; unclear D gene. CDR3 size: 12 residues. With 1 base removed from V and 9 bases from J, the gap between germline ends came to 7 bases. CDR1 is SGHTA, CDR2 FQGNSA, per germline. Here the CDR3 reads CASSLGQLPQHF. CDR3 in DNA: TGTGCCAGCAGCTTAGGGCAACTGCCCCAGCATTTT.

CDR3: CASSPMVGNQPQHF. Written as DNA, the CDR3 is TGTGCCAGCAGCCCGATGGTGGGGAATCAGCCCCAGCATTTT. V gene TRBV6-5 combines with J gene TRBJ1-5; no clear D gene. Germline values: CDR1 MNHEY, CDR2 SVGAGI. This CDR3 spans 14 amino acids. With 6 bases removed from V and 4 bases from J, the gap between germline ends came to 13 bases.